This T cell receptor beta chain was retrieved from a study of radiotherapy plus CTLA-4 blockade in lung cancer. Study-wide results and caveats: Radiotherapy plus ipilimumab was followed by expansion in blood of tumor-derived TCR clones.

In chemo-refractory metastatic non-small-cell lung cancer, patients got ipilimumab CTLA-4 blockade together with focal radiation. As to this clone: Its antigen is unknown.

Profiling relied on immunoSEQ multiplex PCR, and the TCRdb table lists in-frame clones only, not all of them. The sample has 40,000 to 45,000 clones; 75% are singletons. V was clipped by 2 bases and J by 5 bases; unmatched bases: 8. CDR3 length: 16 residues. Germline CDR1 reads MNHEY; CDR2 reads SVGAGI. The sequencing used peripheral blood, collected from a patient treated with radiotherapy plus ipilimumab. J is TRBJ2-3 and V is TRBV6-5; 9 bases are a match to TRBD2. The TCR comes from a human donor with non-small cell lung cancer who had stable disease on radiotherapy plus ipilimumab. CDR3 sequence (DNA): TGTGCCAGCAGTTACCGGGCGCGGGGGGGCAGAGATACGCAGTATTTT. Translated: CASSYRARGGRDTQYF.